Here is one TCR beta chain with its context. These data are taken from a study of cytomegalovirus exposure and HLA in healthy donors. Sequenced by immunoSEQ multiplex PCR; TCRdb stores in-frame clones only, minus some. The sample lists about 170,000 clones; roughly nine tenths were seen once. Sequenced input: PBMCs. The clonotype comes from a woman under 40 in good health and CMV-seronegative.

The CDR3 sequence: CASSLTRGGSTDTQYF. Here the CDR3 DNA reads TGCGCCAGCAGCCTAACCCGGGGGGGCTCCACAGATACGCAGTATTTT. V usage is TRBV4-3 and J usage is TRBJ2-3; 8 nucleotides agree with TRBD2. The CDR3 spans 16 residues. Germline V lookup: CDR1 LGHNA, CDR2 YSLEER. The trim removed 4 bases at V and 2 bases at J, leaving 8 bases unmatched.